The T cell receptor beta chain described here comes from a study of blood T cell repertoires in COVID-19. The overall study: From the United States, Italy and Spain came samples of acute and convalescent COVID-19.

Trimming stripped 3 bases from V and 2 bases from J, with 3 bases between. This CDR3 region has 12 residues. The assay was immunoSEQ multiplex PCR, and TCRdb's table has in-frame clones only and misses some. The table has a few hundred thousand clones, about 90% seen once; the top ten hold approximately 3.1%. Participants were aged about 18 to 90 years, lived in around 22 US areas, and enrolled virtually. This sequence was found in a woman aged 25-40 years who had recovered from COVID-19. V gene TRBV12-3 or TRBV12-4 combines with J gene TRBJ2-3; D ambiguous. The sequencing sample was made of PBMCs or T cells enriched from blood (not recorded which). CDR3 in amino acids: CASSFLTDTQYF. The CDR3 nucleotides read TGTGCCAGCAGTTTCCTCACAGATACGCAGTATTTT.